These 13 T cell receptor beta chains originate from one sample sequenced in a study of shared T cell receptors in the human thymus. Here immunoSEQ multiplex PCR was the method, and the copy in TCRdb shows in-frame clones only, minus some. Altogether some 720,000 clones are present, 88% being singletons, with the ten largest covering approximately 0.01%. Another study also made use of these data, one on human thymus T cells.

The sample was thymocytes. The receptors shown here come from a boy less than two years old with a congenital heart defect.

The J gene is TRBJ2-7, the V gene TRBV5-4; 15 positions match TRBD2. V was pared by 3 bases and J by 1 base, with 14 bases of the junction left unmatched. CDR1 and CDR2 from the germline V gene are SGHNT and YYREEE (reference sequence). The CDR3 loop spans 20 amino acids. The CDR3 coding sequence is TGTGCCAGCAGCTCGACTAGGACTAGCGGGAGGGCCAAACGGTCCTACGAGCAGTACTTC. Residues: CASSSTRTSGRAKRSYEQYF.

Written as DNA, the CDR3 is TGTGCCAGTAGCCACAGGGGCGGCTATGGCTACACCTTC. Its translation: CASSHRGGYGYTF. This sequence joins TRBV19 and TRBJ1-2; TRBD1 matches at 7 bases. V shed 6 bases and J 4 bases; nucleotides not matched to a gene: 5. Germline CDR1 LNHDA, CDR2 SQIVND (reference sequence). CDR3 length equals 13 residues.

J is TRBJ2-3 and V is TRBV11-3, with a weak D call TRBD1 (5 bases). The germline V gene has CDR1 SGHNT and CDR2 YENEEA. Trimming shortened V by 10 bases and J by 9 bases, and 20 bases separated the two germline ends. The CDR3 totals 13 residues. The CDR3 sequence: CATQGSLGLTQYF. The CDR3 coding sequence is TGTGCCACCCAGGGTAGCTTGGGGCTCACGCAGTATTTT.

As to this clone: At one of its ends the junction is not consistent with the germline gene, which may arise from a read error. The chain has TRBV6-5 and TRBJ2-7, with TRBD2 matching over 8 bases. The CDR3 contains 14 residues. The germline gives CDR1 MNHEY, CDR2 SVGAGI. CDR3 bases: TGTGCCAGCAGGTCCGTAGCGGGGCTGATTACGTGGGACTTC. Its translation: CASRSVAGLITWDF.

The chain recombines TRBV11-2 with TRBJ2-5; 14 bases line up with TRBD2. The CDR3 covers 19 residues. J was trimmed by 2 bases and V by 5 bases; bases with no gene match: 13. Germline assignment: CDR1 SGHAT and CDR2 FQNNGV. The CDR3 sequence is CASSPSGTSGSGWQETQYF. The CDR3 nucleotides are TGTGCCAGCAGCCCGTCAGGGACTAGCGGGAGTGGTTGGCAAGAGACCCAGTACTTC.

This clone was detected only once. The chain employs TRBV14 and TRBJ2-1, with 10 bases fitting TRBD2. This CDR3 comprises 20 residues. V trimming: 0 bases; J trimming: 4 bases; junction bases outside the gene matches: 15. Germline values: CDR1 SGHDN, CDR2 FVKESK. DNA for the CDR3: TGTGCCAGCAGCCAAGAAAGGAGTTCAGAGGGACTAGCGAGTTACAATGAGCAGTTCTTC. This encodes CASSQERSSEGLASYNEQFF.

This chain connects TRBV6-6 to TRBJ1-4; D call uncertain. Germline CDR1 MNHNY, CDR2 SVGAGI (reference sequence). CDR3 length: 13 residues. V shed 5 bases and J shed 6 bases, with 10 bases lying between them. The CDR3 region has the DNA TGTGCCAGCAGTGGAAGGGAGGATGAAAAACTGTTTTTT. Translated: CASSGREDEKLFF.

V gene TRBV7-9 combines with J gene TRBJ2-1; 14 nucleotides line up with TRBD2. Germline CDR1 SEHNR, CDR2 FQNEAQ (reference sequence). V shed 5 bases, J shed 8 bases, and the junction held 8 bases outside the gene matches. CDR3 length: 16 residues. The CDR3 DNA reads TGTGCCAGCAGCCGAAGACTAGCGGGAGGGCCCCATGAGCAGTTCTTC. Translation gives CASSRRLAGGPHEQFF.

The chain links TRBV15 to TRBJ2-3, with a weak D call TRBD2 (6 bases). Trimming stripped 0 bases from V and 3 bases from J, with 16 bases between. This CDR3 is 17 amino acids long. Germline CDR1 is LNHNV and CDR2 is YYDKDF (reference sequence). The CDR3 DNA is TGTGCCACCAGCAGAGATCCCCTAGCGCAAGGGACAGATACGCAGTATTTT. Protein: CATSRDPLAQGTDTQYF.

The chain combines TRBV18 with TRBJ2-7, with D perhaps matching TRBD2 (5 bases). The ends were cut back, 7 bases at V and 6 bases at J, with 10 bases in the middle. The CDR3 sequence is 11 residues long. Per germline, CDR1 KGHSH and CDR2 LQKENI. The CDR3 spells CASFHGSEQYF. CDR3 sequence (DNA): TGTGCCAGCTTCCATGGGAGCGAGCAGTACTTC.

The genes are TRBV30 and TRBJ2-3; 8 bases map to TRBD2. Germline V CDR1 and CDR2: GTSNPN, SVGIG (reference sequence). The CDR3 has 15 amino acids. With 3 bases clipped from V and 1 base from J, the junction kept 6 bases outside the gene matches. CDR3 nucleotide sequence: TGTGCCTGGAGGCCACTAGCGGAGGGCACAGATACGCAGTATTTT. This gives the protein CAWRPLAEGTDTQYF.

The chain links TRBV15 to TRBJ2-7; TRBD2 is a possible D gene (6 bases). The CDR3 loop spans 15 amino acids. Germline lookup yields CDR1 LNHNV and CDR2 YYDKDF (reference sequence). Trimming took off 5 bases at V and 0 bases at J, with 14 bases between the two ends. For the CDR3, the DNA is TGTGCCACCAGCTTGGCCGGGACTTACTCCTACGAGCAGTACTTC. Translating gives CATSLAGTYSYEQYF.

The chain carries TRBV19 and TRBJ1-5; 7 bases are shared with TRBD1. After removal of 0 bases from V and 6 bases from J, the junction contained 17 bases not matched to a gene. From germline, CDR1 is LNHDA and CDR2 SQIVND (reference sequence). The CDR3 contains 19 residues. DNA of the CDR3: TGTGCCAGTAGTATAGATCCCTTAAAACGCAGGGGGTCGACTCAGCCCCAGCATTTT. This codes for CASSIDPLKRRGSTQPQHF.